Presented here are 14 T cell receptor beta chains from one specimen sequenced in a study of T-cell memory formation after mild COVID-19. TCRdb re-called the 5' RACE reads through MiXCR, storing one row per CDR3 protein. The data hold fewer than 50,000 distinct CDR3 sequences, with approximately 6.6% observed a single time. Sample: PBMCs or a T cell subset sorted from them (not recorded which). The receptors shown here come from a man aged 18 to 30 who had mild COVID-19 (a few samples of this study predate the infection). Cell type and time point are not known.

The chain recombines TRBV6-2 or TRBV6-3 with TRBJ1-5; TRBD1 aligns across 9 bases. J gave up 3 bases and V 3 bases, and 6 bases lay outside the gene matches. There are 16 residues in the CDR3. Germline V gene sequence: CDR1 MNHEY, CDR2 SVGEGT. CDR3 DNA: TGTGCCAGCAGTTATTCGGGACAGGGTTTCAATCAGCCCCAGCATTTT. Protein product: CASSYSGQGFNQPQHF.

There are a few counts of this clonotype. V gene TRBV9 combines with J gene TRBJ2-3; possible D gene TRBD2, 5 bases. The V gene lost 7 bases and the J gene lost 3 bases, with 18 bases spanning the gap. The CDR3 loop spans 15 amino acids. Germline CDR1 is SGDLS and CDR2 is YYNGEE. CDR3 sequence: CASSSSGSATDTQYF. As DNA, the CDR3 is TGTGCCAGCTCCTCCTCGGGTAGCGCGACAGATACGCAGTATTTT. Complete variable domain (other parts from reference TRBV9 and TRBJ2-3): DSGVTQTPKHLITATGQRVTLRCSPRSGDLSVYWYQQSLDQGLQFLIQYYNGEERAKGNILERFSAQQFPDLHSELNLSSLELGDSALYFCASSSSGSATDTQYFGPGTRLTVL.

In nucleotides, the CDR3 is TGTGCCAGCCGCCTCCGGGGAGTCCTTAATTCACCCCTCCACTTT. Its translation: CASRLRGVLNSPLHF. The V call is TRBV27, the J call TRBJ1-6; D is ambiguous. V was trimmed by 8 bases and J by 6 bases, leaving 17 bases between them. The CDR3 has 15 residues. The germline gives CDR1 MNHEY, CDR2 SMNVEV (reference sequence).

This clonotype was recorded many times. This rearrangement joins TRBV4-3 to TRBJ2-5; D ambiguous. V lost 1 base and J 3 bases, leaving 6 bases between the germline ends. The CDR3 covers 13 residues. Germline V gene sequence: CDR1 LGHNA, CDR2 YSLEER. The CDR3 bases are TGCGCCAGCAGCCAAGCCCCGGAAGAGACCCAGTACTTC. This translates into CASSQAPEETQYF.

This clonotype occurred a few times. The chain couples TRBV10-2 to TRBJ1-2; weak D call: TRBD1 (5 bases). CDR3 length equals 12 residues. With 7 bases removed from V and 4 bases from J, the gap between germline ends came to 10 bases. Germline V lookup: CDR1 WSHSY, CDR2 SAAADI. This chain's CDR3 is CASTDGGYGYTF. CDR3 coding DNA: TGCGCCAGCACGGACGGGGGCTATGGCTACACCTTC.

This clonotype turned up a few times. The chain carries TRBV12-3 or TRBV12-4 and TRBJ2-2; 7 bases are a match to TRBD2. V shed 4 bases and J 7 bases; nucleotides not matched to a gene: 3. The CDR3 has 13 amino acids. Here the CDR3 DNA reads TGTGCCAGCAGTTGGGAGGGCAGCGGGGAGCTGTTTTTT. Its translation: CASSWEGSGELFF.

This clonotype was detected only a few times. J is TRBJ1-1 and V is TRBV7-9, with D perhaps TRBD1 (6 bases). The CDR3 has 14 residues. V was clipped by 2 bases and J by 7 bases, with 14 bases between them. Germline loops: CDR1 SEHNR, CDR2 FQNEAQ (reference sequence). Here the CDR3 DNA reads TGTGCCAGCAGCTTATCAAGGGGACAAGGTGAAGCTTTCTTT. It yields the protein CASSLSRGQGEAFF.

This clonotype was detected ten times or more. The CDR3 DNA is TGTGCCAGCAGCGGACAGGGTAGTGGTGAGCAGTTCTTC. This sequence encodes CASSGQGSGEQFF. V gene TRBV5-5 combines with J gene TRBJ2-1, with 8 bases aligning to TRBD1. Germline V gene data show CDR1 as SGHKS and CDR2 as YYEKEE (reference sequence). With 4 bases clipped from V and 9 bases from J, the junction kept 6 bases outside the gene matches. This CDR3 comprises 13 residues.

The V call is TRBV12-3 or TRBV12-4, the J call TRBJ1-3; no clear D. CDR3 length equals 12 residues. The V and J ends lost 6 bases and 13 bases respectively, with 16 bases between them. The CDR3 here is CASSLRPGAIYF. In DNA, the CDR3 is TGTGCCAGCAGCCTCCGCCCAGGTGCTATATATTTT.

This clonotype was seen repeatedly, ten times or more. The chain couples TRBV24-1 to TRBJ2-3; possible D gene TRBD2, 6 bases. Germline CDR1 KGHDR, CDR2 SFDVKD. This CDR3 has 18 amino acids. Between the trimmed V and J ends, which lost 2 bases and 2 bases, there was a span of 19 bases. In nucleotides, the CDR3 is TGTGCCACCAGTGATTCCAGGACTAAGTTCTCTCTCACAGATACGCAGTATTTT. Its protein is CATSDSRTKFSLTDTQYF.

This clonotype was picked up many times. As DNA, the CDR3 is TGTGCCAGCAGCTTAGTAGCAGGGCCCAATCAGCCCCAGCATTTT. Its protein is CASSLVAGPNQPQHF. The V gene is TRBV7-2, the J gene TRBJ1-5; D is perhaps TRBD1 (5 bases). This CDR3 is 15 amino acids long. Germline V gene lookup returns CDR1 SGHTA and CDR2 FQGNSA. V gave up 1 base and J gave up 3 bases, with 10 bases separating them.

The DNA of the CDR3 is TGTGCCAGCAGCCAGGGTGTCGCCAATACCTACGAGCAGTACGTC. Translation: CASSQGVANTYEQYV. The chain has TRBV14 and TRBJ2-7, with D uncertain. Germline V CDR1 and CDR2: SGHDN, FVKESK. This CDR3 has 15 residues. Trimming cost V 3 bases and J 2 bases, with 14 bases left between them.

This clonotype was counted at least ten times. The chain is built from TRBV12-3 or TRBV12-4 and TRBJ2-5; D remains unclear. V lost 3 bases and J lost 2, with 7 bases in between. The CDR3 consists of 13 residues. CDR3 in amino acids: CASSLTTQETQYF. The CDR3 DNA is TGTGCCAGCAGTTTGACAACGCAAGAGACCCAGTACTTC.

This clonotype was observed a handful of times. This sequence joins TRBV20-1 and TRBJ2-3, with TRBD2 matching 9 bases. The CDR3 has 16 residues. J was trimmed by 2 bases and V by 2 bases; bases with no gene match: 8. Per the germline V gene, CDR1 is DFQATT and CDR2 is SNEGSKA (reference sequence). The CDR3 region has the DNA TGCAGTGCTAGACCGGTGCTAGCGGGGAACACAGATACGCAGTATTTT. Translation gives CSARPVLAGNTDTQYF.